The subject of this entry is one TCR beta chain. All donors participated as healthy donors of bone marrow. The sample comes from a study of cytomegalovirus exposure and HLA in healthy donors. 60 Vbeta and 13 Jbeta primers were used in PCR. Using immunoSEQ multiplex PCR, the repertoire was profiled, and TCRdb retains in-frame clones only, with some absent. The table includes under 150,000 clones, 55% to 85% detected once. V was pared by 4 bases and J by 3 bases, with 10 bases between. The CDR3 extends over 14 amino acids. CDR1 is MDHEN, CDR2 SYDVKM, per germline. This rearrangement joins TRBV28 to TRBJ2-1, with D tentatively TRBD1 (6 bases). The sequenced sample was PBMCs. This receptor was identified in a man aged 35-49 years in good health and CMV-seronegative. DNA for the CDR3: TGTGCCAGCAGTTCAGGGGAGAACTACAATGAGCAGTTCTTC. Residues: CASSSGENYNEQFF.